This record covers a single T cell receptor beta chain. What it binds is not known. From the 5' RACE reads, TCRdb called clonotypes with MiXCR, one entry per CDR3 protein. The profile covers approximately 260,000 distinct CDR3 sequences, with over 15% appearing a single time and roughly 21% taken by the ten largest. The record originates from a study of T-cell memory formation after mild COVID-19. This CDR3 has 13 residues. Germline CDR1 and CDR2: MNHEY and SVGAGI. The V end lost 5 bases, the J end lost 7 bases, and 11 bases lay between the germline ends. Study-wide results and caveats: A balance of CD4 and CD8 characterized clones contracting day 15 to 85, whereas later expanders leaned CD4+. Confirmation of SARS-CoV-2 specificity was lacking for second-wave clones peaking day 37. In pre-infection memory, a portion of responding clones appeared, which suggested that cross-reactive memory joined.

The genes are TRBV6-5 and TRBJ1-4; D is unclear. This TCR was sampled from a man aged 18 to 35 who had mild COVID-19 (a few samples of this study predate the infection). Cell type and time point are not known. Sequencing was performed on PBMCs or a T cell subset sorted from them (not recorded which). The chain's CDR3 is CASSSPVGEKLFF. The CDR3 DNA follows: TGTGCCAGCAGTAGTCCGGTGGGTGAAAAACTGTTTTTT.